A selection of T cell receptor beta chains follows, all from one sample in a study of PD-L1 blockade in urothelial cancer. Clones were read by immunoSEQ multiplex PCR, and TCRdb kept only the in-frame ones, dropping some. This sample has almost 90,000 clones, with about 83% found just once. Sequences were derived from PBMCs, sampled around atezolizumab (anti-PD-L1) treatment. All receptors come from a man between 60 and 75 years old with urothelial cancer. Each CDR3 is given with its conserved first and last residue. The D gene is left open where the match is weak. Part of the rows lack a size; the others show once, few, many or a class for expanded clones.

V: TRBV25-1; D: .; size: once; J: TRBJ1-4; DNA: TGTGCCAGCAGTGACCCCCGGGTCCGACCTAAACGAAGGGAAAAACTGTTTTTT; CDR3: CASSDPRVRPKRREKLFF
V: TRBV7-9; D: TRBD1; size: .; J: TRBJ2-1; DNA: TGTGCCAGCAGCTTGGACAGGGGGCGGCGGTTCTTC; CDR3: CASSLDRGRRFF
V: TRBV28; D: .; size: .; J: TRBJ1-3; DNA: TGTGCCAGCAGCTCCCCAGGGTTCAACACCATATATTTT; CDR3: CASSSPGFNTIYF
V: TRBV23-1; D: TRBD1; size: .; J: TRBJ2-2; DNA: TGCGCCAGCAGCCCCGGGACAGTTACCGGGGAGCTGTTTTTT; CDR3: CASSPGTVTGELFF
V: TRBV19; D: .; size: .; J: TRBJ1-1; DNA: TGTGCCAGTAGTTCCTATTCGAACACTGAAGCTTTCTTT; CDR3: CASSSYSNTEAFF
V: TRBV25-1; D: .; size: .; J: TRBJ2-1; DNA: TGTGCCAGCAGTGAGAGCTCCTACAATGAGCAGTTCTTC; CDR3: CASSESSYNEQFF
V: TRBV4-1; D: .; size: .; J: TRBJ2-7; DNA: TGCGCCAGCAGCCAAGCTTATTATCCGGCCAGGGGTCCCTCCTACGAGCAGTACTTC; CDR3: CASSQAYYPARGPSYEQYF
V: TRBV29-1; D: TRBD1; size: .; J: TRBJ1-2; DNA: TGCAGCGTAGCAGGGGGCGCGAACTATGGCTACACCTTC; CDR3: CSVAGGANYGYTF
V: TRBV4-1; D: TRBD1; size: .; J: TRBJ1-2; DNA: TGCGCCAGCAGCCAAATACAGGGACAGTCGGGCTACACCTTC; CDR3: CASSQIQGQSGYTF
V: TRBV10-1; D: .; size: .; J: TRBJ2-7; DNA: TGCGCCAGTCAAGAGGGGGGGTCCTACGAGCAGTACTTC; CDR3: CASQEGGSYEQYF
V: TRBV7-2; D: TRBD1; size: once; J: TRBJ2-6; DNA: TGTGCCAGCAGCAAAGACAGGGGGCGCTCTGGGGCCAACGTCCTGACTTTC; CDR3: CASSKDRGRSGANVLTF
V: TRBV29-1; D: TRBD1; size: once; J: TRBJ1-1; DNA: TGCAGCGTTGGACCGGGACAGGGATCCACTGAAGCTTTCTTT; CDR3: CSVGPGQGSTEAFF
V: TRBV7-9; D: TRBD2; size: .; J: TRBJ2-2; DNA: TGTGCCAGCAGCCCCGCTACCCGGTCTGGGCGGGAGGGCACCGGGGAGCTGTTTTTT; CDR3: CASSPATRSGREGTGELFF
V: TRBV2; D: .; size: .; J: TRBJ1-2; DNA: TGTGCCAGCAGGGATTCAGGGACTTGGGGCTACACCTTC; CDR3: CASRDSGTWGYTF
V: TRBV7-9; D: .; size: .; J: TRBJ2-5; DNA: TGTGCCAGCAGCTTAACGAATAGAGGGGAGACCCAGTACTTC; CDR3: CASSLTNRGETQYF
V: TRBV2; D: .; size: .; J: TRBJ2-1; DNA: TGTGCCAGCAGGGCAGGGGGGGAGCAGTTCTTC; CDR3: CASRAGGEQFF
V: TRBV7-2; D: TRBD1; size: once; J: TRBJ1-1; DNA: TGTGCCAGCAGCCCTCGACAGGGTTGGAACACTGAAGCTTTCTTT; CDR3: CASSPRQGWNTEAFF